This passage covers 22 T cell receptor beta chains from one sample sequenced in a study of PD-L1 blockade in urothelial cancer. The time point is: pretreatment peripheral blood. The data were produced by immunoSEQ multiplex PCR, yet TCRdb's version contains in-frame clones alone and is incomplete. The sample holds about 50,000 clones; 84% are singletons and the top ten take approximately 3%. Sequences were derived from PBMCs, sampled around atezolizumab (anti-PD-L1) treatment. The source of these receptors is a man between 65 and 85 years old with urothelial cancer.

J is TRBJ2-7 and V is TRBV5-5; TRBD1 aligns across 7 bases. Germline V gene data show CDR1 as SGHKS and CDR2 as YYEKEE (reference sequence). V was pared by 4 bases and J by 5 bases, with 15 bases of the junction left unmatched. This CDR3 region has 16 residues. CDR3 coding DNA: TGTGCCAGCAGCCGTTGGTTGAGAGGGGGCTGGGACGAGCAGTACTTC. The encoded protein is CASSRWLRGGWDEQYF.

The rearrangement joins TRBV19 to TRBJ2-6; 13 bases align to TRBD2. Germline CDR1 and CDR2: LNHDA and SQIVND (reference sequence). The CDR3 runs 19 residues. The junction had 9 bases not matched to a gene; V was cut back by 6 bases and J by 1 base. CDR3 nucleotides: TGTGCCAGTAGACGAACTAGCGGGAGGGCCCCATCTGGGGCCAACGTCCTGACTTTC. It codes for CASRRTSGRAPSGANVLTF.

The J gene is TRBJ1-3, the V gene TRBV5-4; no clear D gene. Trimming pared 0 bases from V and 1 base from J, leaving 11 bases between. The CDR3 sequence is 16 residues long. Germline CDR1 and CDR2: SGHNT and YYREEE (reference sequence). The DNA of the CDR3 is TGTGCCAGCAGCTTGGATGGCGGGGTTTCTGGAAACACCATATATTTT. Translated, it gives CASSLDGGVSGNTIYF.

The CDR3 protein is CSVEGQGIGGYTF. CDR3 DNA sequence: TGCAGCGTTGAGGGGCAGGGGATAGGTGGCTACACCTTC. V and J are TRBV29-1 and TRBJ1-2, with TRBD1 as a possible D gene (6 bases). Trimming removed 3 bases at V and 7 bases at J, with 15 bases between. From germline, CDR1 is SQVTM and CDR2 ANQGSEA. This CDR3 has 13 residues.

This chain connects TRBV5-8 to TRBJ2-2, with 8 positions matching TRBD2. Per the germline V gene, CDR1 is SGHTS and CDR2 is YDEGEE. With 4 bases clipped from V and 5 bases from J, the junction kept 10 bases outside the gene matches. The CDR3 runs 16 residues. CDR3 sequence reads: CASSRDLRGGTGELFF. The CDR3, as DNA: TGTGCCAGCAGCCGTGACCTCCGGGGGGGGACCGGGGAGCTGTTTTTT.

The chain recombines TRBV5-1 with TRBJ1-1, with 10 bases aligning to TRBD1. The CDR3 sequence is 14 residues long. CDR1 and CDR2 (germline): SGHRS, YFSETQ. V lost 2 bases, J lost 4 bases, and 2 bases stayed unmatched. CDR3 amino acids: CASSLGTGATEAFF. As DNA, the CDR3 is TGCGCCAGCAGCTTAGGGACAGGGGCCACTGAAGCTTTCTTT.

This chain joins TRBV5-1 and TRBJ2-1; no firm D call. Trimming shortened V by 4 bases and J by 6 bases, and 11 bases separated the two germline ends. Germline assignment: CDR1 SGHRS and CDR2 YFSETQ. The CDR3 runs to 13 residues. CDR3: CASSDQIANEQFF. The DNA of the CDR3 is TGCGCCAGCAGCGATCAGATAGCCAATGAGCAGTTCTTC. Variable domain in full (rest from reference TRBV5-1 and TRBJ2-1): KAGVTQTPRYLIKTRGQQVTLSCSPISGHRSVSWYQQTPGQGLQFLFEYFSETQRNKGNFPGRFSGRQFSNSRSEMNVSTLELGDSALYLCASSDQIANEQFFGPGTRLTVL.

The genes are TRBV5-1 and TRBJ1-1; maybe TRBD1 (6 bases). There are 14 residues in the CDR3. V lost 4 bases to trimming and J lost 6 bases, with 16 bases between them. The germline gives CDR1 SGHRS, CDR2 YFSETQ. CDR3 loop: CASSQQGGWAEAFF. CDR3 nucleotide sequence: TGCGCCAGCAGCCAACAGGGTGGATGGGCTGAAGCTTTCTTT. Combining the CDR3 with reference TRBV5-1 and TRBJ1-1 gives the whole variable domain KAGVTQTPRYLIKTRGQQVTLSCSPISGHRSVSWYQQTPGQGLQFLFEYFSETQRNKGNFPGRFSGRQFSNSRSEMNVSTLELGDSALYLCASSQQGGWAEAFFGQGTRLTVV.

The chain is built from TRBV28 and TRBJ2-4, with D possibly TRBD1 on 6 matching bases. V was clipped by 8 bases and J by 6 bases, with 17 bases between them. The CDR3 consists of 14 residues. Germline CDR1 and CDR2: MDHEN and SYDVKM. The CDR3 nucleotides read TGTGCCAGCGGGTCTCTAGCAGGGGTAAACATTCAGTACTTC. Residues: CASGSLAGVNIQYF.

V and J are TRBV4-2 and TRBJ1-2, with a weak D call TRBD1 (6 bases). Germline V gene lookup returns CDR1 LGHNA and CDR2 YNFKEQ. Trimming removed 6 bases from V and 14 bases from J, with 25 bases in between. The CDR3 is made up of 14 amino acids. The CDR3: CASSRSLQGTLGTF. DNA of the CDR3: TGTGCCAGCAGTCGAAGCCTACAGGGAACCCTAGGGACCTTC.

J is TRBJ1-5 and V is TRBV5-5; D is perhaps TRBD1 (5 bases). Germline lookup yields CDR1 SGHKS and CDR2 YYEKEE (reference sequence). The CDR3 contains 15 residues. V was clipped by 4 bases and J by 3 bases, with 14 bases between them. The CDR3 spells CASSPGQGFNQPQHF. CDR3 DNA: TGTGCCAGCAGCCCAGGTCAGGGTTTCAATCAGCCCCAGCATTTT.

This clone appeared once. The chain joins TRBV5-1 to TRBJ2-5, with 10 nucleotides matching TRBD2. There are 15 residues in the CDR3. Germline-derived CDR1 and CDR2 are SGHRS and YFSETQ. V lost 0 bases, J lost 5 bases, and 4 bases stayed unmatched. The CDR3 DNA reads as TGCGCCAGCAGCTTGGCATTAGCGGGAGGTGAGACCCAGTACTTC. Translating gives CASSLALAGGETQYF.

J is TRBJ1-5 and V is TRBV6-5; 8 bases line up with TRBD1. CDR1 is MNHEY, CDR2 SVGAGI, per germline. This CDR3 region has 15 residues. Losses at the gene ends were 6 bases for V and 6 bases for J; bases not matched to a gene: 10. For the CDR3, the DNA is TGTGCCAGCAGCAGGCTTTCAGGGGGCCCTCAGCCCCAGCATTTT. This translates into CASSRLSGGPQPQHF.

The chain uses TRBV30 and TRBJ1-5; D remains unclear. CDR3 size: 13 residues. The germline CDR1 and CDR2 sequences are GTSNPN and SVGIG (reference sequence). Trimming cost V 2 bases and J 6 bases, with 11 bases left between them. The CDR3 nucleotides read TGTGCCTGGAGTTCCCGTACGGGTCAGCCCCAGCATTTT. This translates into CAWSSRTGQPQHF.

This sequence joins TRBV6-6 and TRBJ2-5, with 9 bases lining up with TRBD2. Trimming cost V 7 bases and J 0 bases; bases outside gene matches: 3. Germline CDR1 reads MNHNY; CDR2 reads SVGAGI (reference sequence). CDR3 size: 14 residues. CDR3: CASKKRGDQETQYF. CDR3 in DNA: TGTGCCAGCAAAAAGCGGGGGGACCAAGAGACCCAGTACTTC.

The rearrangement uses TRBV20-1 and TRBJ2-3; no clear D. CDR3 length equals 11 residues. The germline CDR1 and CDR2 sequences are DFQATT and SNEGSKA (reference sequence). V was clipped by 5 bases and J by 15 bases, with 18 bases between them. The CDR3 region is CSAGNPGPGYF. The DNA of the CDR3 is TGCAGTGCTGGTAACCCGGGTCCTGGATATTTT.

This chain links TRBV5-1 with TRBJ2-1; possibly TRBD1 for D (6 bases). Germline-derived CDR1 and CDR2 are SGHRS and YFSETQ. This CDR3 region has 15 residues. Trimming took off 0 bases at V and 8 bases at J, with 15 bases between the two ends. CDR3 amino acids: CASSLAQGLGYEQFF. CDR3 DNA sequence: TGCGCCAGCAGCTTGGCCCAGGGGCTAGGATATGAGCAGTTCTTC.

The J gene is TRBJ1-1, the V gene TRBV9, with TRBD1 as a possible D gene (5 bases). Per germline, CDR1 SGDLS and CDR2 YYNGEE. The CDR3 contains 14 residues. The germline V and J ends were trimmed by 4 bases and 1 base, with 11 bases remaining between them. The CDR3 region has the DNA TGTGCCAGCAGCCCACGACAGTGGAACACTGAAGCTTTCTTT. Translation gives CASSPRQWNTEAFF.

The CDR3 loop reads CASSPGLRTQLNPNQPQHF. CDR3 in DNA: TGTGCCAGCTCACCGGGATTGAGGACACAACTGAACCCCAATCAGCCCCAGCATTTT. V gene TRBV18 combines with J gene TRBJ1-5; tentatively, D is TRBD1 (5 bases). The V end lost 3 bases, the J end lost 3 bases, and 24 bases lay between the germline ends. This CDR3 spans 19 amino acids. Looked up from germline, CDR1 is KGHSH and CDR2 is LQKENI. The full variable domain, in which reference TRBV18 and TRBJ1-5 provide the parts outside the CDR3, is NAGVMQNPRHLVRRRGQEARLRCSPMKGHSHVYWYRQLPEEGLKFMVYLQKENIIDESGMPKERFSAEFPKEGPSILRIQQVVRGDSAAYFCASSPGLRTQLNPNQPQHFGDGTRLSIL.

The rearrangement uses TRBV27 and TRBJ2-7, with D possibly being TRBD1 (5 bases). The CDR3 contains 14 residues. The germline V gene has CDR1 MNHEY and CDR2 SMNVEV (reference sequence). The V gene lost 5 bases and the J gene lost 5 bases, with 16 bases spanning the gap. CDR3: CASSPRAGQDEQYF. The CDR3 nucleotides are TGTGCCAGCAGTCCCCGGGCAGGGCAAGACGAGCAGTACTTC.

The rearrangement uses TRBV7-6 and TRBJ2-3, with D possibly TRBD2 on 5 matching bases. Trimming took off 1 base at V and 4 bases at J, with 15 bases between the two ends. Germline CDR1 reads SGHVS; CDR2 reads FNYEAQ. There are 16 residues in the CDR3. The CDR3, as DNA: TGTGCCAGCAGCTTAGGGGAGCTTTTATCGTCAGATACGCAGTATTTT. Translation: CASSLGELLSSDTQYF.

The CDR3 reads CATSAGQDLYEQYF. The DNA of the CDR3 is TGTGCCACCAGCGCGGGACAGGATCTCTACGAGCAGTACTTC. The chain couples TRBV15 to TRBJ2-7; TRBD1 matches 8 bases. V trimming: 5 bases; J trimming: 3 bases; junction bases outside the gene matches: 6. The CDR3 sequence is 14 residues long. CDR1 LNHNV and CDR2 YYDKDF come from the germline V gene (reference sequence).